The rows below give T cell receptor beta chains drawn from one sample of a study of PD-1 blockade in classical Hodgkin lymphoma. Only in-frame clones appear in the TCRdb table, and some are missing; sequencing was by immunoSEQ multiplex PCR. The sample contains nearly 25,000 clones, about 83% of which appear only once. The source was peripheral blood mononuclear cells (PBMCs), collected before the second cycle of nivolumab. The receptors stem from a human donor with classical Hodgkin lymphoma. Both conserved end residues are part of each CDR3. The order of the fields is V gene, D gene, J gene, clone size, CDR3 DNA, CDR3 protein. A D gene is named only where the DNA matches it firmly. Clone sizes are given selectively: once, few, many, or a class where the clone is expanded.

V: TRBV5-1
D: TRBD1
J: TRBJ1-4
size: NA
DNA: TGCGCCAGCAGCCTGGGACAGTCTAATGAAAAACTGTTTTTT
CDR3: CASSLGQSNEKLFF

V: TRBV6-5
D: TRBD2
J: TRBJ2-1
size: NA
DNA: TGTGCCAGCAGTTCGGGACTAGCGGCCCTTTTGGTTGAGCAGTTCTTC
CDR3: CASSSGLAALLVEQFF

V: TRBV7-9
D: NA
J: TRBJ2-3
size: NA
DNA: TGTGCCAGCAGCTTAGCAGCCTATAAGACCACAGATACGCAGTATTTT
CDR3: CASSLAAYKTTDTQYF

V: TRBV6-5
D: TRBD1
J: TRBJ2-7
size: NA
DNA: TGTGCCAGCAGTTTAACAGGGGGCGCTTACGAGCAGTACTTC
CDR3: CASSLTGGAYEQYF

V: TRBV6-1
D: NA
J: TRBJ1-5
size: NA
DNA: TGTGCCAGCAGGGGGGGCCCGAATCAGCCCCAGCATTTT
CDR3: CASRGGPNQPQHF

V: TRBV25-1
D: NA
J: TRBJ2-3
size: NA
DNA: TGTGCCAGCAGCGGGGGCCTTTTCAGTCAAGGAGATACGCAGTATTTT
CDR3: CASSGGLFSQGDTQYF

V: TRBV5-6
D: NA
J: TRBJ2-7
size: few
DNA: TGTGCCAGCGTTGGTCCCTCCTACGAGCAGTACTTC
CDR3: CASVGPSYEQYF

V: TRBV7-9
D: NA
J: TRBJ2-3
size: NA
DNA: TGTGCCAGCAGCTTACTTGTTGTGGATACGCAGTATTTT
CDR3: CASSLLVVDTQYF

V: TRBV6-6
D: NA
J: TRBJ2-1
size: NA
DNA: TGTGCCAGCAGTTACTCGAGGCCGGGCTACAATGAGCAGTTCTTC
CDR3: CASSYSRPGYNEQFF

V: TRBV10-2
D: TRBD2
J: TRBJ2-7
size: NA
DNA: TGCGCCAGCAGTAAGACTAGCGGGAGGACCTACGAGCAGTACTTC
CDR3: CASSKTSGRTYEQYF

V: TRBV2
D: NA
J: TRBJ1-2
size: NA
DNA: TGTGCCAGCAGTGGCCCAGACACCGAGGGCTATGGCTACACCTTC
CDR3: CASSGPDTEGYGYTF

V: TRBV30
D: TRBD2
J: TRBJ2-7
size: NA
DNA: TGTGCCTGGAGTGTAGGGACTAGCGTCTACGAGCAGTACTTC
CDR3: CAWSVGTSVYEQYF

V: TRBV27
D: NA
J: TRBJ2-7
size: NA
DNA: TGTGCCAGCAGTTTAGGACGGTTCCTCTACGAGCAGTACTTC
CDR3: CASSLGRFLYEQYF

V: TRBV7-2
D: NA
J: TRBJ2-3
size: NA
DNA: TGTGCCAGCAGCCCCCCACACAGGGGCGGGAGCCCAGATACGCAGTATTTT
CDR3: CASSPPHRGGSPDTQYF

V: TRBV14
D: NA
J: TRBJ1-2
size: NA
DNA: TGTGCCAGCAGCCGCGGGCCACTTAACTATGGCTACACCTTC
CDR3: CASSRGPLNYGYTF

V: TRBV5-1
D: NA
J: TRBJ2-1
size: NA
DNA: TGCGCCAGCAGCCGCTCAAAGACCCACTGGCAGTTCTTC
CDR3: CASSRSKTHWQFF

V: TRBV5-6
D: TRBD1
J: TRBJ2-5
size: NA
DNA: TGTGCCAGCAGCCGGGACAGAAGCGCTGAGACCCAGTACTTC
CDR3: CASSRDRSAETQYF

V: TRBV27
D: NA
J: TRBJ2-1
size: NA
DNA: TGTGCCAGCAGTTTACGGCTACTAGAGAATGAGCAGTTCTTC
CDR3: CASSLRLLENEQFF

V: TRBV30
D: NA
J: TRBJ2-7
size: once
DNA: TGTGCCTGGAGTGGGTGGGACCAGGGTTACGAGCAGTACTTC
CDR3: CAWSGWDQGYEQYF

V: TRBV7-2
D: NA
J: TRBJ2-5
size: few
DNA: TGTGCCAGCAGCTTAGGCCTGGACTGGCGCGGCCAAGAGACCCAGTACTTC
CDR3: CASSLGLDWRGQETQYF

V: TRBV5-1
D: NA
J: TRBJ1-1
size: NA
DNA: TGCGCCAGCAGCTTGGGTCCGGTGAACACTGAAGCTTTCTTT
CDR3: CASSLGPVNTEAFF

V: TRBV14
D: NA
J: TRBJ2-5
size: NA
DNA: TGTGCCAGCAGCCAAAAGACTTGGTACCAAGAGACCCAGTACTTC
CDR3: CASSQKTWYQETQYF

V: TRBV6-1
D: NA
J: TRBJ2-4
size: once
DNA: TGTGCCAGCAGTCCGGACTTGCAAAACATTCAGTACTTC
CDR3: CASSPDLQNIQYF

V: TRBV7-7
D: NA
J: TRBJ1-1
size: NA
DNA: TGTGCTAGCAGCCGCAGGGTGAACACTGAAGCTTTCTTT
CDR3: CASSRRVNTEAFF

V: TRBV6-5
D: TRBD2
J: TRBJ2-1
size: NA
DNA: TGTGCCGGCAGCCTAGCGGGAGGGACCCATGAGCAGTTCTTC
CDR3: CAGSLAGGTHEQFF

V: TRBV18
D: NA
J: TRBJ1-1
size: NA
DNA: TGTGCCAGCTCCCCCCTAGGGGGGGACACTGAAGCTTTCTTT
CDR3: CASSPLGGDTEAFF

V: TRBV21-1
D: NA
J: TRBJ2-7
size: NA
DNA: TGTGCCAGCAGCAAAGGAGCAGCGGGAGGGCCTGAAGGATACGAGCAGTACTTC
CDR3: CASSKGAAGGPEGYEQYF

V: TRBV10-3
D: TRBD2
J: TRBJ2-7
size: NA
DNA: TGTGCCATCAGGAATATTAGCGGGAGGGCCGTATACGAGCAGTACTTC
CDR3: CAIRNISGRAVYEQYF

V: TRBV29-1
D: TRBD1
J: TRBJ2-7
size: NA
DNA: TGCAGCGCCGTGGACAGGGCCTACGAGCAGTACTTC
CDR3: CSAVDRAYEQYF

V: TRBV9
D: TRBD1
J: TRBJ1-2
size: NA
DNA: TGTGCCAGCAGCGGTTCAGGGGGGCGCGGCTATGGCTACACCTTC
CDR3: CASSGSGGRGYGYTF

V: TRBV5-1
D: NA
J: TRBJ1-1
size: NA
DNA: TGCGCCAGCAGCCCCGCCAGGGGCACTGAAGCTTTCTTT
CDR3: CASSPARGTEAFF

V: TRBV5-1
D: NA
J: TRBJ2-7
size: NA
DNA: TGCGCCAGCAGCCGCCCTAACTACGAGCAGTACTTC
CDR3: CASSRPNYEQYF

V: TRBV18
D: NA
J: TRBJ2-1
size: NA
DNA: TGTGCCAGCTCGTCAAGGGAGGGGGCGTTCTGGGAGCAGTTCTTC
CDR3: CASSSREGAFWEQFF

V: TRBV4-3
D: NA
J: TRBJ2-7
size: NA
DNA: TGCGCCAGCAGCCAACTTCCAGGGGCCTACGAGCAGTACTTC
CDR3: CASSQLPGAYEQYF

V: TRBV6-6
D: NA
J: TRBJ1-2
size: NA
DNA: TGTGCCAGCAGTTACGTCAACTATGGCTACACCTTC
CDR3: CASSYVNYGYTF

V: TRBV5-1
D: NA
J: TRBJ1-1
size: NA
DNA: TGCGCCAGCAGCTTGGAGCGAACAGGGAAAGCTTTCTTT
CDR3: CASSLERTGKAFF

V: TRBV18
D: TRBD1
J: TRBJ2-1
size: NA
DNA: TGTGCCAGCTCACAACAGGGGAGCTCCTACAATGAGCAGTTCTTC
CDR3: CASSQQGSSYNEQFF

V: TRBV10-1
D: NA
J: TRBJ2-3
size: NA
DNA: TGCGCCAGCAGTGAGTCGGCAGGACTCCAAACCCGCTATACGCAGTATTTT
CDR3: CASSESAGLQTRYTQYF

V: TRBV28
D: NA
J: TRBJ2-7
size: NA
DNA: TGTGCCAGCAGTTTTTATGGCTACGAGCAGTACTTC
CDR3: CASSFYGYEQYF

V: TRBV28
D: TRBD1
J: TRBJ2-7
size: NA
DNA: TGTGCCAGCAGTTTGGGACAGGGTAACCACGAGCAGTACTTC
CDR3: CASSLGQGNHEQYF

V: TRBV11-2
D: NA
J: TRBJ2-6
size: NA
DNA: TGTGCCAGCAGCTTAGATTGGGCCAGGGCCGGGGCCAACGTCCTGACTTTC
CDR3: CASSLDWARAGANVLTF

V: TRBV6-5
D: NA
J: TRBJ2-7
size: NA
DNA: TGTGCCAGCAGTTACGGGGGTAGTACCTCCTACGAGCAGTACTTC
CDR3: CASSYGGSTSYEQYF

V: TRBV6-5
D: TRBD2
J: TRBJ2-1
size: NA
DNA: TGTGCCAGCAGTTACCGGGCTAGCGGCCACAATGAGCAGTTCTTC
CDR3: CASSYRASGHNEQFF

V: TRBV19
D: TRBD1
J: TRBJ1-5
size: NA
DNA: TGTGCCAGTAGTCGACAGGGGGGCAGCAATCAGCCCCAGCATTTT
CDR3: CASSRQGGSNQPQHF

V: TRBV6-5
D: NA
J: TRBJ1-2
size: NA
DNA: TGTGCCAGCAGCAACGCGGGAAACTATGGCTACACCTTC
CDR3: CASSNAGNYGYTF

V: TRBV5-1
D: TRBD1
J: TRBJ2-3
size: once
DNA: TGCGCCAGCAGCCCACCGACAGGGACCGCAGATACGCAGTATTTT
CDR3: CASSPPTGTADTQYF

V: TRBV6-1
D: TRBD1
J: TRBJ2-3
size: NA
DNA: TGTGCCAGCAGTACCGACAGGGCAGGCACAGATACGCAGTATTTT
CDR3: CASSTDRAGTDTQYF

V: TRBV6-6
D: TRBD2
J: TRBJ2-7
size: NA
DNA: TGTGCCAGCAGTTACTCGAAGCCCGCGGGGGGCTACGAGCAGTACTTC
CDR3: CASSYSKPAGGYEQYF

V: TRBV6-5
D: NA
J: TRBJ2-1
size: NA
DNA: TGTGCCAGCAGGCCTCGGGGCAATGAGCAGTTCTTC
CDR3: CASRPRGNEQFF

V: TRBV19
D: TRBD1
J: TRBJ1-1
size: NA
DNA: TGTGCCAGTAGTCCGGGCAGGTCGGCAGGGGGCACTGAAGCTTTCTTT
CDR3: CASSPGRSAGGTEAFF

V: TRBV6-5
D: TRBD1
J: TRBJ2-5
size: NA
DNA: TGTGCCAGCAGTTACACCCGAGACAGGGTGGAGGAGACCCAGTACTTC
CDR3: CASSYTRDRVEETQYF

V: TRBV5-1
D: NA
J: TRBJ2-6
size: NA
DNA: TGCGCCAGCAGCGTCCTAGGGGGGGCTGGGGCCAACGTCCTGACTTTC
CDR3: CASSVLGGAGANVLTF

V: TRBV28
D: TRBD1
J: TRBJ2-7
size: NA
DNA: TGTGCCACCCAGACCGGGACAGGGACCTACGAGCAGTACTTC
CDR3: CATQTGTGTYEQYF

V: TRBV9
D: NA
J: TRBJ1-3
size: NA
DNA: TGTGCCAGCAGCGTAGATCACAGCTCTGGAAACACCATATATTTT
CDR3: CASSVDHSSGNTIYF

V: TRBV7-9
D: NA
J: TRBJ1-3
size: NA
DNA: TGTGCCAGCAGCCCTGACGGATCTGGAAACACCATATATTTT
CDR3: CASSPDGSGNTIYF

V: TRBV5-1
D: NA
J: TRBJ2-7
size: NA
DNA: TGCGCCAGCAGCCAACACAGGGGACTCTCCTACGAGCAGTACTTC
CDR3: CASSQHRGLSYEQYF

V: TRBV25-1
D: NA
J: TRBJ2-4
size: NA
DNA: TGTGCCAGCAGTGAGAATAGCCTAAACATTCAGTACTTC
CDR3: CASSENSLNIQYF

V: TRBV10-2
D: TRBD2
J: TRBJ2-1
size: few
DNA: TGCGCCAGCAGCATGACTAGCGGGAGCCCTACCTCTGGGGATGAGCAGTTCTTC
CDR3: CASSMTSGSPTSGDEQFF